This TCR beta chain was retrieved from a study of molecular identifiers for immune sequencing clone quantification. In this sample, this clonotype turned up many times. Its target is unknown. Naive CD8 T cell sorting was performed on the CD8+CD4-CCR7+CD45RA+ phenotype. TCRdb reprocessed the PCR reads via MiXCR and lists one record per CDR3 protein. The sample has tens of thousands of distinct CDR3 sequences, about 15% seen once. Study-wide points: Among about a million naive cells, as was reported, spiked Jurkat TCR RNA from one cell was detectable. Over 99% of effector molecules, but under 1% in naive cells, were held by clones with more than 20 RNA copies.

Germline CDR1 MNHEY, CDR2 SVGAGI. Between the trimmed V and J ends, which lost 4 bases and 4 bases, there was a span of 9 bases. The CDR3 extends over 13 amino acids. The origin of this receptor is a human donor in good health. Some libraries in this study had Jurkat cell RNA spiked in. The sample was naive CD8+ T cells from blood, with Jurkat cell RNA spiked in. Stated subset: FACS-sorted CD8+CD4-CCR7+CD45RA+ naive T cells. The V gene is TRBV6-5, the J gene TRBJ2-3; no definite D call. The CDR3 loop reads CASSSPSPDTQYF. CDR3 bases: TGTGCCAGCAGTTCCCCATCTCCAGATACGCAGTATTTT.